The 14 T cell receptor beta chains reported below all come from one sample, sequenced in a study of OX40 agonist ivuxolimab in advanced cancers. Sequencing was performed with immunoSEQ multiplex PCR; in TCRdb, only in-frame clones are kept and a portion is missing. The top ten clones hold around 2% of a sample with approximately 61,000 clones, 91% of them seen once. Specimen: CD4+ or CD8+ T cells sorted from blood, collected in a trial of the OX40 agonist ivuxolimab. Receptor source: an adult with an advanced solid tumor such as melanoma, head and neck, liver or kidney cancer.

The CDR3 coding sequence is TGTGCCAGCAGCTTGGGACTGAGCTCCTACGAGCAGTACTTC. Translation: CASSLGLSSYEQYF. V usage is TRBV5-4 and J usage is TRBJ2-7; D ambiguous. Trimming cost V 0 bases and J 0 bases, with 7 bases left between them. CDR3 length equals 14 residues. The germline V gene encodes CDR1 SGHNT and CDR2 YYREEE (reference sequence). The whole variable domain, remainder taken from reference TRBV5-4 and TRBJ2-7, is ETGVTQSPTHLIKTRGQQVTLRCSSQSGHNTVSWYQQALGQGPQFIFQYYREEENGRGNFPPRFSGLQFPNYSSELNVNALELDDSALYLCASSLGLSSYEQYFGPGTRLTVT.

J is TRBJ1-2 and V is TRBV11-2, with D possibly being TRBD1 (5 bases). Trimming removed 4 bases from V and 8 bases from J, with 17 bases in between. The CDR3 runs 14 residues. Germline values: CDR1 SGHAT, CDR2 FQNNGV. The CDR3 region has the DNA TGTGCCAGCAGCTCGCTGATCAGGGCCTGGGGCTACACCTTC. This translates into CASSSLIRAWGYTF.

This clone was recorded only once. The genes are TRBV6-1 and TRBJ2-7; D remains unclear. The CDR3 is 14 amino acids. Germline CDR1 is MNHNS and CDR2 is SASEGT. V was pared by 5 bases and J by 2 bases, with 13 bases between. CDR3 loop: CASSLPRETYEQYF. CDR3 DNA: TGTGCCAGCAGTCTTCCTCGAGAGACCTACGAGCAGTACTTC.

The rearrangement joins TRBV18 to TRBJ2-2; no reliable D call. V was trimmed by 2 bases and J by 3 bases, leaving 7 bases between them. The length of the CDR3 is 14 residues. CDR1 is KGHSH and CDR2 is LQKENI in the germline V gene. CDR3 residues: CASSPDGYTGELFF. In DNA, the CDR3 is TGTGCCAGCTCACCAGACGGATACACCGGGGAGCTGTTTTTT.

CDR3: CASSGRLGYTF. The CDR3 nucleotides are TGTGCCAGCAGTGGTAGGCTTGGCTACACCTTC. The chain is built from TRBV25-1 and TRBJ1-2; D ambiguous. This CDR3 region has 11 residues. Germline values: CDR1 MGHDK, CDR2 SYGVNS. V lost 4 bases and J lost 7, with 7 bases in between.

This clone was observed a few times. In DNA form, the CDR3 reads TGTGCCAGCAGCTCAAGCGGACGGTCCCTTTATGGCTACACCTTC. This gives the protein CASSSSGRSLYGYTF. V is TRBV7-9 and J is TRBJ1-2, with D hard to call. The CDR3 has 15 amino acids. The germline V gene has CDR1 SEHNR and CDR2 FQNEAQ (reference sequence). The V and J ends lost 4 bases and 5 bases respectively, with 17 bases between them.

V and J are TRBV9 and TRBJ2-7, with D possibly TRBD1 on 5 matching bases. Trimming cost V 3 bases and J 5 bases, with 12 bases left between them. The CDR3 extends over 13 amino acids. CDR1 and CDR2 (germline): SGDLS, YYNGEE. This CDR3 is CASSGGLRNEQYF. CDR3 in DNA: TGTGCCAGCAGCGGGGGCCTCCGGAACGAGCAGTACTTC.

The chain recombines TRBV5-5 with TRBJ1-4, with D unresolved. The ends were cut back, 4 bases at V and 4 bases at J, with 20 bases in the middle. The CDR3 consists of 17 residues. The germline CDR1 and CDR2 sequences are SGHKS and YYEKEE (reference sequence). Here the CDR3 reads CASSHTGLGAGNEKLFF. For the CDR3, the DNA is TGTGCCAGCAGCCACACCGGGTTAGGCGCCGGTAATGAAAAACTGTTTTTT.

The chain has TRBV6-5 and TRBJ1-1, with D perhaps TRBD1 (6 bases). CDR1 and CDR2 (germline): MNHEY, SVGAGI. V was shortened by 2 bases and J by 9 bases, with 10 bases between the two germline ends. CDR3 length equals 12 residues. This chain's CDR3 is CASSYVRGQAFF. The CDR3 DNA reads TGTGCCAGCAGTTACGTGCGGGGGCAAGCTTTCTTT.

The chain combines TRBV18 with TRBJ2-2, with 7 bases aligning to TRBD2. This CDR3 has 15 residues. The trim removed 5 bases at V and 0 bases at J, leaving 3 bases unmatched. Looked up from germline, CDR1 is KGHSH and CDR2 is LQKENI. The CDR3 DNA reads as TGTGCCAGCTCAGTCCGGGGGGCGAACACCGGGGAGCTGTTTTTT. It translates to CASSVRGANTGELFF.

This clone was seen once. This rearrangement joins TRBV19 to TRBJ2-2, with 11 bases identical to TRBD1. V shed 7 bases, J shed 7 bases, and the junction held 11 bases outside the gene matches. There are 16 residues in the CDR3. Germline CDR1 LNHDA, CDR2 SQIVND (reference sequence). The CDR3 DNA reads TGTGCCAGTAATCGGGGACAGGGGGAGATTCTCGGGGAGCTGTTTTTT. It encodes CASNRGQGEILGELFF. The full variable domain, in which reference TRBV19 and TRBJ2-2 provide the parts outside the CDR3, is DGGITQSPKYLFRKEGQNVTLSCEQNLNHDAMYWYRQDPGQGLRLIYYSQIVNDFQKGDIAEGYSVSREKKESFPLTVTSAQKNPTAFYLCASNRGQGEILGELFFGEGSRLTVL.

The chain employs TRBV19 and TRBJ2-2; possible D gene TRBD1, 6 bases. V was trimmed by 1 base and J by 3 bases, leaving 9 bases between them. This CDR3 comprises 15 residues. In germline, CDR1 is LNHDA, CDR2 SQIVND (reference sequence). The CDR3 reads CASSIARTDTGELFF. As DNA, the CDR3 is TGTGCCAGTAGTATAGCCCGGACAGACACCGGGGAGCTGTTTTTT.

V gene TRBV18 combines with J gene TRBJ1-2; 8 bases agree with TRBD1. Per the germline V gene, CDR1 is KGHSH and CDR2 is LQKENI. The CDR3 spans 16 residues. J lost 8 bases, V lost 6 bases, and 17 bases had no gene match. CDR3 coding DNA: TGTGCCAGCTCCCAAAGAGTTTCAGACAGGGGAGACGGCTACACCTTC. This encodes CASSQRVSDRGDGYTF. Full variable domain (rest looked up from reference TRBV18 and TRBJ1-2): NAGVMQNPRHLVRRRGQEARLRCSPMKGHSHVYWYRQLPEEGLKFMVYLQKENIIDESGMPKERFSAEFPKEGPSILRIQQVVRGDSAAYFCASSQRVSDRGDGYTFGSGTRLTVV.

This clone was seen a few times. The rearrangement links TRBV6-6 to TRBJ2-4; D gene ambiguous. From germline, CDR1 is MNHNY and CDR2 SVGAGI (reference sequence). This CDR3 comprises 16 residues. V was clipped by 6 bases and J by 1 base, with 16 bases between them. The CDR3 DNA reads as TGTGCCAGCAGCGAGATTCCAATCGATGCCAAAAACATTCAGTACTTC. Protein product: CASSEIPIDAKNIQYF.